Below, 10 T cell receptor beta chains from the same sample are listed, as sequenced in a study of control samples from healthy donors and cancer patients (TCRdb year 2020). Library generation was performed with the immunoSEQ multiplex PCR assay. TCRdb took this table from immuneACCESS and kept in-frame rearrangements with V and J called. Such tables lack part of the clones; where checked against another copy, unresolved V genes explain under half of the gap, and the rest is unexplained. For this sample there are 99,000 or so clones; about four fifths appear just once. Over 10% of the sample comes from the top ten. Sequencing was performed on blood. All receptors come from a woman in her forties or fifties in good health.

J is TRBJ1-5 and V is TRBV19; a possible D gene is TRBD1 (5 bases). This CDR3 region has 13 residues. The V and J ends lost 4 bases and 4 bases respectively, with 8 bases between them. Germline CDR1 reads LNHDA; CDR2 reads SQIVND (reference sequence). This chain's CDR3 is CASSKGWNQPQHF. The CDR3 region has the DNA TGTGCCAGTAGTAAGGGGTGGAATCAGCCCCAGCATTTT.

The V gene is TRBV11-1, the J gene TRBJ1-1; TRBD1 matches at 7 bases. The germline V gene encodes CDR1 SGHAT and CDR2 FQDESV (reference sequence). This CDR3 spans 15 amino acids. With 5 bases clipped from V and 0 bases from J, the junction kept 6 bases outside the gene matches. The CDR3 coding sequence is TGTGCCAGCAGCCCGCGGACAGGAGTGAACACTGAAGCTTTCTTT. Translating gives CASSPRTGVNTEAFF.

The gene calls are TRBV6-6 and TRBJ1-5; tentatively, D is TRBD1 (5 bases). CDR1 and CDR2 from the germline V gene are MNHNY and SVGAGI (reference sequence). This CDR3 has 14 amino acids. V lost 7 bases and J 0 bases, leaving 10 bases between the germline ends. The CDR3 nucleotides read TGTGCCAGCACCGGGGGTGGTAGCAATCAGCCCCAGCATTTT. Translated, it gives CASTGGGSNQPQHF.

V gene TRBV5-8 combines with J gene TRBJ1-4; TRBD1 matches at 9 bases. In germline, CDR1 is SGHTS, CDR2 YDEGEE. The CDR3 totals 16 residues. V trimming: 5 bases; J trimming: 5 bases; junction bases outside the gene matches: 10. This chain's CDR3 is CASRANTGGVNEKLFF. Here the CDR3 DNA reads TGTGCCAGCAGGGCAAACACAGGGGGCGTAAATGAAAAACTGTTTTTT. Supplemented by reference TRBV5-8 and TRBJ1-4, the full variable domain reads EAGVTQSPTHLIKTRGQQATLRCSPISGHTSVYWYQQALGLGLQFLLWYDEGEERNRGNFPPRFSGRQFPNYSSELNVNALELEDSALYLCASRANTGGVNEKLFFGSGTQLSVL.

The rearrangement links TRBV5-8 to TRBJ2-1; 7 positions match TRBD1. Germline CDR1 is SGHTS and CDR2 is YDEGEE. J gave up 6 bases and V 5 bases, and 5 bases lay outside the gene matches. The CDR3 has 13 amino acids. This CDR3 is CASSLWDSNEQFF. The CDR3 DNA follows: TGTGCCAGCAGTCTTTGGGACAGCAATGAGCAGTTCTTC.

The rearrangement links TRBV12-3 or TRBV12-4 to TRBJ1-4, with 9 nucleotides matching TRBD1. This CDR3 has 13 residues. With V trimmed by 1 base and J by 13 bases, 4 bases remained unmatched. CDR3 sequence reads: CASSLDGTGTLFF. CDR3 nucleotides: TGTGCCAGCAGTTTAGACGGGACAGGGACACTGTTTTTT.

The genes are TRBV2 and TRBJ2-7; 11 nucleotides agree with TRBD2. The germline gives CDR1 SNHLY, CDR2 FYNNEI. This CDR3 has 15 residues. J lost 3 bases, V lost 3 bases, and 4 bases had no gene match. Written as DNA, the CDR3 is TGTGCCAGCAGTGAGACTAGCGGGAATATCTACGAGCAGTACTTC. It encodes CASSETSGNIYEQYF. Drawing the rest from reference TRBV2 and TRBJ2-7, the complete variable domain is EPEVTQTPSHQVTQMGQEVILRCVPISNHLYFYWYRQILGQKVEFLVSFYNNEISEKSEIFDDQFSVERPDGSNFTLKIRSTKLEDSAMYFCASSETSGNIYEQYFGPGTRLTVT.

The chain couples TRBV18 to TRBJ1-5; D uncertain. CDR3 length equals 15 residues. From germline, CDR1 is KGHSH and CDR2 LQKENI. The V end lost 6 bases, the J end lost 1 base, and 13 bases lay between the germline ends. The CDR3 protein is CASSYSVGSNQPQHF. CDR3 nucleotide sequence: TGTGCCAGCTCGTACAGCGTCGGGAGCAATCAGCCCCAGCATTTT.

The V and J genes are TRBV7-3 and TRBJ1-1, with TRBD1 matching over 7 bases. After removal of 6 bases from V and 7 bases from J, the junction contained 8 bases not matched to a gene. The CDR3 is 13 amino acids. The V gene's germline CDR1 is SGHTA and CDR2 FQGTGA. This CDR3 reads CASRQIRGSEAFF. In DNA, the CDR3 is TGTGCCAGCAGACAAATCAGGGGGAGTGAAGCTTTCTTT. The entire variable domain, with the rest obtained from reference TRBV7-3 and TRBJ1-1, is as follows: GAGVSQTPSNKVTEKGKYVELRCDPISGHTALYWYRQSLGQGPEFLIYFQGTGAADDSGLPNDRFFAVRPEGSVSTLKIQRTERGDSAVYLCASRQIRGSEAFFGQGTRLTVV.

This chain uses TRBV19 with TRBJ1-1; no clear D gene. Trimming removed 0 bases at V and 0 bases at J, with 5 bases between. The CDR3 contains 14 residues. Germline V CDR1 and CDR2: LNHDA, SQIVND (reference sequence). In nucleotides, the CDR3 is TGTGCCAGTAGTATAGAGGGAGTGAACACTGAAGCTTTCTTT. Encoded protein: CASSIEGVNTEAFF.